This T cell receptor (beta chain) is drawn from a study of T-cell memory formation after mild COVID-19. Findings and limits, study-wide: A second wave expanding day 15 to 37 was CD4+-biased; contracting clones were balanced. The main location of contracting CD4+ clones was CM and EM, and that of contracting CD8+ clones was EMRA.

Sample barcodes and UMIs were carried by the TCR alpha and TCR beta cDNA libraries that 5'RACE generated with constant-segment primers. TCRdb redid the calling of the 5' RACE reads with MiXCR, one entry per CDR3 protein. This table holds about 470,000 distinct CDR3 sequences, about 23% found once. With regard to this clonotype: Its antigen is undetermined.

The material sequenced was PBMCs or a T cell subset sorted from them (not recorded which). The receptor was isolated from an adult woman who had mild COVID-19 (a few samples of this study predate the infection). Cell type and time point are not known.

CDR3 DNA: TGTGCCACCAGTCCCGCGGGATGGAATGAGCAGTTCTTC. Translation: CATSPAGWNEQFF. This chain joins TRBV24-1 and TRBJ2-1; possibly TRBD2 for D (6 bases). Deletions cut 6 bases from V and 7 bases from J, with 12 bases between. The CDR3 is 13 residues long. The V gene's germline CDR1 is KGHDR and CDR2 SFDVKD.